The clone carrying this T cell receptor beta chain was detected many times. Antigen unknown. The source of the sample is a study of response to subunit inactivated influenza vaccine. Trimming took off 7 bases at V and 4 bases at J, with 20 bases between the two ends. The CDR3 consists of 15 residues. Germline V gene lookup returns CDR1 MNHEY and CDR2 SVGEGT. TCRdb passed the RT-PCR reads through MiXCR, listing each CDR3 protein once. Among hundreds of thousands of distinct CDR3 sequences listed, 11% were seen once. Study findings and constraints: New T cells are recruited in small numbers by each seasonal influenza vaccination, according to the authors' suggestion.

The same data also went into a second study, on T cells expressing NK-cell markers. From that paper: TCR beta cDNA was generated via 5'RACE template switching incorporating UMIs. Sorted CD3+CD56+NKG2C+, CD3+CD56+NKG2C- and CD3+CD56-NKG2C+ T cells provided the TCR beta repertoires. Eight donors were sequenced, seven testing HCMV-seropositive and one testing seronegative. Dominance of the CD3+CD56-NKG2C+ fraction by these clonotypes also held in a handful of donors.

The source is a man between 50 and 59 years old who received an inactivated influenza vaccine. The chain has TRBV6-2 or TRBV6-3 and TRBJ2-7; D possibly corresponds to TRBD1 (5 bases). The sequencing here drew on PBMCs from blood, taken on the day of vaccination. CDR3 sequence reads: CASTAITDTLYEQYF. DNA of the CDR3: TGTGCCAGCACCGCTATCACGGACACCTTATACGAGCAGTACTTC.